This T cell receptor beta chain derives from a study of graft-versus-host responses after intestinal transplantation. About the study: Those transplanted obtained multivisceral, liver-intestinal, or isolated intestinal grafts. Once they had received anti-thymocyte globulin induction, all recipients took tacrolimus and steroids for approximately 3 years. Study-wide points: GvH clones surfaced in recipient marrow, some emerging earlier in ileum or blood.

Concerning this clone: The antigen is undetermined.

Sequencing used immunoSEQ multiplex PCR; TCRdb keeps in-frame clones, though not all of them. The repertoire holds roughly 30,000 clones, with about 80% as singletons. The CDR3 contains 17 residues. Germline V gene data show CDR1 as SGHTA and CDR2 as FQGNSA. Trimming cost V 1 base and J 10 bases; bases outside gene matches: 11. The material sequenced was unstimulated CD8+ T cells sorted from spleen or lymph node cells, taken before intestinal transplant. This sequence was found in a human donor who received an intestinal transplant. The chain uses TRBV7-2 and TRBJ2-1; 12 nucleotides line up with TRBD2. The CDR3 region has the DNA TGTGCCAGCAGCTTAGTAGGGCTAGCGGGAGGGCCGGGAGAGCAGTTCTTC. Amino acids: CASSLVGLAGGPGEQFF.